This T cell receptor (beta chain) was documented in a study of CD8 T cells in ankylosing spondylitis. Study observations and caveats: Blood from ankylosing spondylitis patients appeared to carry a characteristic eight-variant TCR beta motif.

As to this clonotype: Its specificity is unknown.

TCRdb redid the calling of the 5' RACE reads with MiXCR, one entry per CDR3 protein. The table includes around 480,000 distinct CDR3 sequences, 15% to 20% detected once. The CDR3 is 16 residues long. Germline CDR1 and CDR2: SGHRS and YFSETQ. V lost 0 bases and J 4 bases, leaving 14 bases between the germline ends. The sequenced sample was blood, either unsorted or a sorted T cell fraction (not recorded which). The TCR originated in a male donor with ankylosing spondylitis. The rearrangement joins TRBV5-1 to TRBJ1-3; D gene uncertain. The CDR3 spells CASSLGEVASGNTIYF. DNA of the CDR3: TGCGCCAGCAGCTTGGGGGAGGTCGCCTCGGGAAACACCATATATTTT.